Below, 21 T cell receptor beta chains from the same sample are listed, as sequenced in a study of T cell responses to AZD1222 COVID-19 vaccine. Sequencing was performed with immunoSEQ multiplex PCR; in TCRdb, only in-frame clones are kept and a portion is missing. The sample includes approximately 120,000 clones, roughly 90% of them seen just once. The source was peripheral blood, collected on day 0 of AZD1222 vaccination. These receptors all stem from an adult in good health.

V and J are TRBV28 and TRBJ2-1; 8 bases align to TRBD2. CDR3 length equals 14 residues. The germline CDR1 and CDR2 sequences are MDHEN and SYDVKM. With 3 bases clipped from V and 7 bases from J, the junction kept 5 bases outside the gene matches. The CDR3 protein is CASSFSGRMNEQFF. The CDR3 bases are TGTGCCAGCAGTTTCAGCGGGAGAATGAATGAGCAGTTCTTC. Supplemented by reference TRBV28 and TRBJ2-1, the full variable domain reads DVKVTQSSRYLVKRTGEKVFLECVQDMDHENMFWYRQDPGLGLRLIYFSYDVKMKEKGDIPEGYSVSREKKERFSLILESASTNQTSMYLCASSFSGRMNEQFFGPGTRLTVL.

The sample holds a few counts of this clone. The CDR3 sequence is CASSLIGAGEQYF. CDR3 coding DNA: TGTGCCAGCAGCTTGATCGGGGCGGGCGAGCAGTACTTC. V gene TRBV5-6 combines with J gene TRBJ2-7; D possibly matches TRBD1 or TRBD2 (5 bases each). The V gene's germline CDR1 is SGHDT and CDR2 YYEEEE. This CDR3 has 13 amino acids. The V end lost 1 base, the J end lost 6 bases, and 11 bases lay between the germline ends.

The V call is TRBV5-6, the J call TRBJ2-7; tentatively, D is TRBD1 or TRBD2 (5 bases each). Trimming removed 7 bases at V and 3 bases at J, with 20 bases between. Germline CDR1 and CDR2: SGHDT and YYEEEE. The CDR3 contains 15 residues. The CDR3 nucleotides read TGTGCCAGCCAACCTCTGGGGGAGCCGGACTACGAGCAGTACTTC. This codes for CASQPLGEPDYEQYF.

The rearrangement links TRBV27 to TRBJ2-7, with D hard to call. This CDR3 contains 13 residues. V was clipped by 8 bases and J by 4 bases, with 15 bases between them. The V gene's germline CDR1 is MNHEY and CDR2 SMNVEV (reference sequence). CDR3 protein: CASSVAQYYEQYF. DNA of the CDR3: TGTGCCAGCTCTGTTGCGCAATATTACGAGCAGTACTTC.

Ten or more counts support this clone. The chain links TRBV3-1 (or the pseudogene TRBV3-2) to TRBJ2-6; the D is unclear. Germline V gives CDR1 LGHDT, CDR2 YNNKEL (reference sequence). Trimming stripped 4 bases from V and 2 bases from J, with 12 bases between. This CDR3 is 16 amino acids long. The CDR3 spells CASSLSVGTGANVLTF. The CDR3 nucleotides are TGTGCCAGCAGCCTATCCGTCGGAACTGGGGCCAACGTCCTGACTTTC.

The chain joins TRBV5-1 to TRBJ1-1, with a possible D match to TRBD1 (6 bases). The CDR3 contains 15 residues. V was shortened by 0 bases and J by 8 bases, with 17 bases between the two germline ends. The germline gives CDR1 SGHRS, CDR2 YFSETQ. CDR3 residues: CASSLASSPGTEAFF. The CDR3 nucleotides read TGCGCCAGCAGCTTGGCTTCCTCTCCCGGGACAGAAGCTTTCTTT.

The CDR3 DNA reads TGCGCCAGCAGCTTGGCCGTCCAATCTTCCTACGAGCAGTACTTC. This sequence encodes CASSLAVQSSYEQYF. The chain joins TRBV5-1 to TRBJ2-7; D gene unclear. Germline V gene sequence: CDR1 SGHRS, CDR2 YFSETQ. The CDR3 is 15 amino acids. Trimming removed 0 bases from V and 1 base from J, with 11 bases in between.

The gene calls are TRBV9 and TRBJ2-3; no clear D gene. Germline-derived CDR1 and CDR2 are SGDLS and YYNGEE. V gave up 7 bases and J gave up 5 bases, with 20 bases separating them. The CDR3 extends over 15 amino acids. CDR3 loop: CASSSRSASEDTQYF. The CDR3 nucleotides read TGTGCCAGCTCCTCCAGAAGCGCGAGCGAAGATACGCAGTATTTT.

With regard to this clone: This CDR3 is also generated by other DNA sequences in the sample. The chain recombines TRBV7-2 with TRBJ2-7; a weak D match, TRBD2 (5 bases). CDR3 length: 13 amino acids. Trimming removed 3 bases at V and 2 bases at J, with 8 bases between. Germline V lookup: CDR1 SGHTA, CDR2 FQGNSA. The CDR3 reads CASSFGLTYEQYF. The CDR3 bases are TGTGCCAGCAGCTTTGGACTGACCTACGAGCAGTACTTC.

The CDR3 bases are TGTGCCAGCAGTGAAGCGGGCAGCCTTAGCGACACAGATACGCAGTATTTT. Protein: CASSEAGSLSDTDTQYF. The J gene is TRBJ2-3, the V gene TRBV2; tentative D call: TRBD2 (5 bases). The CDR3 totals 17 residues. Germline-derived CDR1 and CDR2 are SNHLY and FYNNEI. Deletions cut 0 bases from V and 2 bases from J, with 15 bases between.

This clone was picked up a small number of times. The DNA of the CDR3 is TGTGCCAGCAGCTTAGAGACAGGGAGGTATGAAAAACTGTTTTTT. It specifies CASSLETGRYEKLFF. J is TRBJ1-4 and V is TRBV7-2, with 7 nucleotides matching TRBD1. The CDR3 runs to 15 residues. CDR1 and CDR2 from the germline V gene are SGHTA and FQGNSA. The J segment lost 6 bases and the V segment lost 1 base, leaving 5 bases of the junction unmatched.

In its sample, this clone was seen a few times. The chain links TRBV13 to TRBJ1-3; 7 nucleotides match TRBD1. Losses at the gene ends were 2 bases for V and 0 bases for J; bases not matched to a gene: 10. The CDR3 length is 18 residues. The germline V gene encodes CDR1 PRHDT and CDR2 FYEKMQ (reference sequence). The CDR3 is CASSLWGQGTDSGNTIYF. CDR3 DNA sequence: TGTGCCAGCAGCTTATGGGGTCAGGGGACAGACTCTGGAAACACCATATATTTT.

This chain links TRBV3-1 (or the pseudogene TRBV3-2) with TRBJ1-6; 7 nucleotides agree with TRBD1. The CDR3 runs 14 residues. Per the germline V gene, CDR1 is LGHDT and CDR2 is YNNKEL (reference sequence). V gave up 6 bases and J gave up 7 bases; unmatched junction bases: 6. CDR3 loop: CASSPGGGNSPLHF. CDR3 in DNA: TGTGCCAGCAGTCCAGGGGGAGGGAATTCACCCCTCCACTTT.

The chain links TRBV11-3 to TRBJ2-7; no definite D call. Trimming took off 3 bases at V and 0 bases at J, with 15 bases between the two ends. Looked up from germline, CDR1 is SGHNT and CDR2 is YENEEA. The CDR3 is 16 residues long. CDR3 amino acids: CASSFLSSPISYEQYF. The DNA of the CDR3 is TGTGCCAGCAGCTTTCTAAGCAGCCCGATCTCCTACGAGCAGTACTTC. Variable domain in full (rest from reference TRBV11-3 and TRBJ2-7): EAGVVQSPRYKIIEKKQPVAFWCNPISGHNTLYWYLQNLGQGPELLIRYENEEAVDDSQLPKDRFSAERLKGVDSTLKIQPAELGDSAVYLCASSFLSSPISYEQYFGPGTRLTVT.

In this sample, this clone turned up once. The V gene is TRBV11-2, the J gene TRBJ2-3; D possibly uses TRBD1 or TRBD2 (5 bases each). Germline CDR1 reads SGHAT; CDR2 reads FQNNGV. CDR3 length: 15 residues. V gave up 7 bases and J gave up 3 bases, with 17 bases separating them. The CDR3 spells CASIRGPWSTDTQYF. The CDR3 DNA sequence: TGTGCCAGCATCCGGGGACCTTGGTCGACAGATACGCAGTATTTT.

The V call is TRBV27, the J call TRBJ1-2, with D unclear. The germline V gene encodes CDR1 MNHEY and CDR2 SMNVEV (reference sequence). V was clipped by 6 bases and J by 3 bases, with 23 bases between them. CDR3 length equals 17 residues. The CDR3 spells CASRPLVDPGGYYGYTF. CDR3 sequence (DNA): TGTGCCAGCAGGCCTTTGGTAGATCCGGGCGGATACTATGGCTACACCTTC.

The gene calls are TRBV4-1 and TRBJ2-7; 8 bases map to TRBD1. The CDR3 totals 16 residues. The junction had 11 bases not matched to a gene; V was cut back by 3 bases and J by 4 bases. Germline assignment: CDR1 MGHRA and CDR2 YSYEKL. The CDR3 sequence: CASSHPGGTGLYEQYF. CDR3 nucleotide sequence: TGCGCCAGCAGCCACCCCGGCGGGACAGGATTATACGAGCAGTACTTC.

The chain has TRBV6-1 and TRBJ1-2, with D possibly TRBD1 on 6 matching bases. Germline assignment: CDR1 MNHNS and CDR2 SASEGT. V was pared by 2 bases and J by 3 bases, with 13 bases between. The CDR3 consists of 15 residues. The CDR3 loop is CASSEIRGVDYGYTF. In DNA form, the CDR3 reads TGTGCCAGCAGTGAAATAAGGGGGGTCGACTATGGCTACACCTTC.

The chain links TRBV10-2 to TRBJ2-7; D might be TRBD1 (5 bases). CDR1 and CDR2 (germline): WSHSY, SAAADI. This CDR3 region has 13 residues. Trimming pared 5 bases from V and 6 bases from J, leaving 14 bases between. CDR3 DNA sequence: TGCGCCAGCAGTCAGGTAGCAGGGCGCGAGCAGTACTTC. It is translated as CASSQVAGREQYF.

CDR3 sequence reads: CATSDPAGTGGTDTQYF. CDR3 sequence (DNA): TGTGCCACCAGTGATCCGGCCGGGACAGGAGGCACAGATACGCAGTATTTT. The chain links TRBV24-1 to TRBJ2-3; 8 bases match TRBD1. The CDR3 runs to 17 residues. CDR1 and CDR2 from the germline V gene are KGHDR and SFDVKD. The V gene end was trimmed by 3 bases and the J gene end by 1 base; junction bases not matched to a gene: 8.

CDR3 protein: CASSFVEQYF. The CDR3 DNA sequence: TGTGCCAGCAGTTTTGTCGAGCAGTACTTC. The chain links TRBV28 to TRBJ2-7; D is ambiguous. This CDR3 is built from 10 residues. Germline lookup yields CDR1 MDHEN and CDR2 SYDVKM. The V end was cut by 3 bases, the J end by 6 bases, with 3 bases between.